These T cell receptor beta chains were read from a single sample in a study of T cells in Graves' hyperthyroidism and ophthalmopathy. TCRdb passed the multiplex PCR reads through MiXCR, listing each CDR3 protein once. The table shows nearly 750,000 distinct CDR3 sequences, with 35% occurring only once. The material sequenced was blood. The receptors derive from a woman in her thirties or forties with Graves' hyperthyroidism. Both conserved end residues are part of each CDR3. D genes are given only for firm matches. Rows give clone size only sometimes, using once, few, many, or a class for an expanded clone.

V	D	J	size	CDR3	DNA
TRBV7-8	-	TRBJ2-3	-	CASSLAVNTQYF	TGTGCCAGCAGCTTAGCCGTGAATACGCAGTATTTT
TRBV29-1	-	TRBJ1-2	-	CSVAGTGRSSNYGYTF	TGCAGCGTTGCAGGTACAGGACGAAGCTCTAACTATGGCTACACCTTC
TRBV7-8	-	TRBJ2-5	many	CASSSLGAGGGTQYF	TGTGCCAGCAGCTCCCTCGGGGCCGGAGGGGGGACCCAGTACTTC
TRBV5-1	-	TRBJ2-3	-	CASSLNSYHTDTQYF	TGCGCCAGCAGCTTGAACTCGTATCACACAGATACGCAGTATTTT
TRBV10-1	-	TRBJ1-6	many	CASSETRANSPLHF	TGCGCCAGCAGTGAAACCAGGGCTAATTCACCCCTCCACTTT
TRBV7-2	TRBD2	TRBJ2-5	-	CASRQRLAGKETQYF	TGTGCCAGCAGACAGAGGCTAGCGGGGAAAGAGACCCAGTACTTC
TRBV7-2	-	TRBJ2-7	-	CASTRKPEQYF	TGTGCCAGCACCCGAAAACCCGAGCAGTACTTC
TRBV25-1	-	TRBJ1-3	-	CASSPRGQGDSGNTIYF	TGTGCCAGCTCACCTCGCGGCCAGGGAGACTCTGGAAACACCATATATTTT
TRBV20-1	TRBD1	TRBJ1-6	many	CSARAPRGGGSPLHF	TGCAGTGCTAGAGCCCCGAGAGGGGGCGGTTCACCCCTCCACTTT
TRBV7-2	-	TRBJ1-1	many	CASSLLWGVGTEAFF	TGTGCCAGCAGCTTACTTTGGGGGGTGGGCACTGAAGCTTTCTTT
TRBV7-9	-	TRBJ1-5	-	CASSQVVGQGRNQPQHF	TGCGCCAGCAGCCAAGTTGTAGGGCAAGGGCGGAATCAGCCCCAGCATTTT
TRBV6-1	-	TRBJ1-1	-	CASTKRGSEAFF	TGTGCCAGCACCAAACGGGGGTCGGAAGCTTTCTTT
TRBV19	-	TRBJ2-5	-	CASSIRAAQETQYF	TGTGCCAGTAGTATTCGGGCGGCACAAGAGACCCAGTACTTC
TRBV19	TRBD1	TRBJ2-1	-	CASYGQGYGEQFF	TGTGCCAGCTATGGACAGGGCTATGGTGAGCAGTTCTTC
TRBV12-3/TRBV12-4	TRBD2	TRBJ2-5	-	CASSLSRTSGPWTQCF	TGTGCCAGCAGTTTAAGTAGGACTAGCGGACCATGGACCCAGTGCTTC
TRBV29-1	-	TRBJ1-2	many	CSVVSQAHGYTF	TGCAGCGTTGTAAGTCAGGCACATGGCTACACCTTC
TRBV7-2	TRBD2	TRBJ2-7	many	CASSPLAGGYEQYF	TGTGCCAGCAGCCCGTTAGCGGGAGGCTACGAGCAGTACTTC
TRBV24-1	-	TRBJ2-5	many	CATSDPQHQETQYF	TGTGCCACCAGTGATCCACAGCACCAAGAGACCCAGTACTTC
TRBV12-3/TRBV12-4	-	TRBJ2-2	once	CASRATAKTGELFF	TGTGCCAGCAGAGCGACAGCGAAGACCGGGGAGCTGTTTTTT
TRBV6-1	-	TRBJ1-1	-	CASSPGFPGHIRRDTEAFF	TGTGCCAGCAGCCCAGGGTTCCCGGGACATATAAGAAGGGACACTGAAGCTTTCTTT
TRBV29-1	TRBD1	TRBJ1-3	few	CSVTGTGGSGNTIYF	TGCAGCGTTACAGGGACAGGGGGCTCTGGAAACACCATATATTTT